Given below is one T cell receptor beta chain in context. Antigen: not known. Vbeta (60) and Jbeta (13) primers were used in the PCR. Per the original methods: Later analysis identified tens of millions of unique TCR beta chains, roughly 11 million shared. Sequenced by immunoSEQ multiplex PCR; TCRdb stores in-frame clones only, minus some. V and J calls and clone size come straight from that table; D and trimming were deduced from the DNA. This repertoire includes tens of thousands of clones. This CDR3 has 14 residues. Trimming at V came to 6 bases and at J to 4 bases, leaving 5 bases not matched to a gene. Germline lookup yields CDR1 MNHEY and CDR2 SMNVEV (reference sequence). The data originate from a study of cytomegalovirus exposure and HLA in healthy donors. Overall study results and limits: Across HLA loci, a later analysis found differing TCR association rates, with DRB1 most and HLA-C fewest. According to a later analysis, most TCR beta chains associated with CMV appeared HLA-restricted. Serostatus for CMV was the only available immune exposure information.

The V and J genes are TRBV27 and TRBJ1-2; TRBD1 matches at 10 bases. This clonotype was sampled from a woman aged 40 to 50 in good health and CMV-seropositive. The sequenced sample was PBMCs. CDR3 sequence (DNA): TGTGCCAGCAGCGGACAGGGGGACGGCTATGGCTACACCTTC. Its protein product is CASSGQGDGYGYTF.